Shown below are 23 T cell receptor beta chains from a single sample sequenced in a study of CD8 T cells in ankylosing spondylitis. Overall study findings and caveats: It appeared that ankylosing spondylitis blood was characterized by a TCR beta motif of under ten highly homologous variants.

TCRdb passed the 5' RACE reads through MiXCR, listing each CDR3 protein once. The sample has more than 500,000 distinct CDR3 sequences, about 5.2% seen once; the top ten hold under 4.5%. No antigen has been assigned to these receptors. The specimen was blood, either unsorted or a sorted T cell fraction (not recorded which). Receptors originate from a male donor with ankylosing spondylitis.

The CDR3 bases are TGTGCCAGCAATTTGGGGCCGGGGACAGGGGACACAGATACGCAGTATTTT. This translates into CASNLGPGTGDTDTQYF. The V call is TRBV27, the J call TRBJ2-3, with TRBD1 matching 10 bases. V shed 7 bases and J 2 bases; nucleotides not matched to a gene: 12. The length of the CDR3 is 17 residues. CDR1 is MNHEY and CDR2 is SMNVEV in the germline V gene (reference sequence).

This clonotype occurred many times. This chain uses TRBV4-3 with TRBJ1-1; D may be TRBD1 (5 bases). The V end was cut by 4 bases, the J end by 0 bases, with 12 bases between. CDR3 size: 15 residues. Germline V gene sequence: CDR1 LGHNA, CDR2 YSLEER. CDR3 DNA: TGCGCCAGCAGCCGGGGCACCCTCCTGAACACTGAAGCTTTCTTT. Its protein is CASSRGTLLNTEAFF.

Ten or more counts support this clonotype. The chain uses TRBV5-6 and TRBJ2-2, with D possibly TRBD2 on 5 matching bases. Germline V CDR1 and CDR2: SGHDT, YYEEEE. V shed 4 bases and J shed 4 bases, with 8 bases lying between them. The CDR3 contains 13 residues. The CDR3 sequence is CASSAGPTGELFF. CDR3 in DNA: TGTGCCAGCAGCGCGGGTCCCACCGGGGAGCTGTTTTTT.

On this clonotype itself: With a much larger clone just one base away, this may be a read error. This chain links TRBV16 with TRBJ1-1; D remains ambiguous. The CDR3 totals 14 residues. CDR1 and CDR2 from the germline V gene are KGHSY and FQNENV. CDR3 nucleotides: TGTGCCTGCAGCCAAAGTTCCAGGAACACTGAAGCTTTCTTT. Amino acids: CACSQSSRNTEAFF.

This clonotype was seen many times. The V and J genes are TRBV15 and TRBJ2-5; D gene uncertain. The CDR3 loop spans 14 amino acids. The V and J ends lost 1 base and 1 base respectively, with 7 bases between them. Per the germline V gene, CDR1 is LNHNV and CDR2 is YYDKDF (reference sequence). CDR3 region: CATSRGQIQETQYF. CDR3 bases: TGTGCCACCAGCAGAGGCCAGATCCAAGAGACCCAGTACTTC.

The sample holds many counts of this clonotype. As DNA, the CDR3 is TGTGCCACCGGAGATAGCAATCAGCCCCAGCATTTT. It encodes CATGDSNQPQHF. This sequence joins TRBV24-1 and TRBJ1-5; D is ambiguous. CDR1 KGHDR and CDR2 SFDVKD come from the germline V gene. This CDR3 is 12 amino acids long. Trimming removed 9 bases at V and 0 bases at J, with 5 bases between.

This clonotype was seen many times. The chain carries TRBV7-2 and TRBJ2-3; 8 bases match TRBD2. Germline CDR1 and CDR2: SGHTA and FQGNSA. The V gene end was trimmed by 5 bases and the J gene end by 5 bases; junction bases not matched to a gene: 12. The CDR3 is 16 residues long. In nucleotides, the CDR3 is TGTGCCAGCAGCCCCCGTCAGCGGGAGTCTGGAGATACGCAGTATTTT. It specifies CASSPRQRESGDTQYF.

This clonotype showed up many times. The V and J genes are TRBV27 and TRBJ1-2; TRBD1 matches 7 bases. From germline, CDR1 is MNHEY and CDR2 SMNVEV (reference sequence). V shed 0 bases and J 8 bases; nucleotides not matched to a gene: 9. The CDR3 contains 15 residues. The CDR3 bases are TGTGCCAGCAGTTTATCACCGACAGGGACTGCGGGCTACACCTTC. This codes for CASSLSPTGTAGYTF.

The table lists this clonotype with many counts. The rearrangement joins TRBV5-1 to TRBJ2-7, with 7 bases aligning to TRBD1. The length of the CDR3 is 14 residues. Germline V gene sequence: CDR1 SGHRS, CDR2 YFSETQ. The J segment lost 2 bases and the V segment lost 4 bases, leaving 6 bases of the junction unmatched. This CDR3 is CASSPTGPPYEQYF. Here the CDR3 DNA reads TGCGCCAGCAGCCCGACAGGGCCCCCCTACGAGCAGTACTTC.

In its sample, this clonotype was seen many times. The chain combines TRBV12-3 or TRBV12-4 with TRBJ2-3, with 7 bases fitting TRBD1. There are 17 residues in the CDR3. Trimming took 5 bases from V and 8 from J; bases not matched to a gene: 19. CDR3 residues: CASSPLATGTVQGTQYF. DNA of the CDR3: TGTGCCAGCAGTCCCTTAGCGACAGGGACGGTTCAGGGTACGCAGTATTTT.

This clonotype was seen many times. The chain recombines TRBV10-3 with TRBJ2-7; 9 bases agree with TRBD1. J was trimmed by 7 bases and V by 10 bases; bases with no gene match: 5. CDR1 and CDR2 from the germline V gene are ENHRY and SYGVKD. The CDR3 has 11 residues. CDR3 DNA: TGTGCCACACAGGGGGCAAATGAGCAGTACTTC. This sequence encodes CATQGANEQYF.

For the CDR3, the DNA is TGTGCCAGCAGCCCCCTGGGGGCGGGACCCTACGAGCAGTACTTC. Translation gives CASSPLGAGPYEQYF. The chain joins TRBV5-5 to TRBJ2-7; D may be TRBD1 or TRBD2 (6 bases each). The CDR3 is made up of 15 amino acids. V was trimmed by 4 bases and J by 2 bases, leaving 16 bases between them. Germline V gene sequence: CDR1 SGHKS, CDR2 YYEKEE (reference sequence).

This clonotype was detected ten times or more. J is TRBJ1-1 and V is TRBV20-1, with a possible D match to TRBD1 (6 bases). V shed 6 bases and J shed 1 base, with 15 bases lying between them. Looked up from germline, CDR1 is DFQATT and CDR2 is SNEGSKA (reference sequence). This CDR3 spans 14 amino acids. The CDR3 region has the DNA TGCAGTGCCCAGAGGGGGGGACAGAACACTGAAGCTTTCTTT. It encodes CSAQRGGQNTEAFF.

This clonotype has a count of ten or more. The chain joins TRBV6-5 to TRBJ1-2, with 7 bases matching TRBD1. The V gene end was trimmed by 0 bases and the J gene end by 3 bases; junction bases not matched to a gene: 4. The CDR3 runs to 15 residues. Germline V gene data show CDR1 as MNHEY and CDR2 as SVGAGI. Here the CDR3 reads CASSYSQGQYYGYTF. The CDR3 DNA is TGTGCCAGCAGTTACTCTCAGGGACAGTACTATGGCTACACCTTC.

In this sample, this clonotype turned up many times. This chain connects TRBV24-1 to TRBJ2-1; 12 nucleotides line up with TRBD2. V lost 3 bases and J lost 0; bases outside the gene matches: 8. Germline lookup yields CDR1 KGHDR and CDR2 SFDVKD. CDR3 size: 19 residues. The CDR3 region has the DNA TGTGCCACCAGTGATCCGGGACTAGCGGGTGGCCCCTCCTACAATGAGCAGTTCTTC. It yields the protein CATSDPGLAGGPSYNEQFF.

This clonotype occurred many times. The V and J genes are TRBV7-9 and TRBJ1-3; no definite D call. Germline CDR1 reads SEHNR; CDR2 reads FQNEAQ (reference sequence). V was clipped by 1 base and J by 4 bases, with 17 bases between them. The CDR3 is made up of 17 amino acids. The CDR3: CASSLGDISFRGNTIYF. The DNA for the CDR3 is TGTGCCAGCAGCTTAGGTGATATTTCCTTCCGGGGAAACACCATATATTTT.

This clonotype was found many times. The rearrangement joins TRBV10-3 to TRBJ2-5, with 7 nucleotides matching TRBD2. V dropped 10 bases and J dropped 1; count of bases not matched to a gene: 6. The CDR3 runs to 13 residues. CDR1 ENHRY and CDR2 SYGVKD come from the germline V gene. CDR3 coding DNA: TGTGCCACGGGACGGGGGGTCCAAGAGACCCAGTACTTC. This codes for CATGRGVQETQYF.

With respect to this clonotype: One base away lies a much larger clone, so this may be a sequencing read error. The chain is built from TRBV5-1 and TRBJ1-1; D not resolved. Trimming shortened V by 5 bases and J by 3 bases, and 14 bases separated the two germline ends. This CDR3 spans 14 amino acids. The germline V gene encodes CDR1 SGHRS and CDR2 YFSETQ. This CDR3 is CASRLGSFDTEAFF. The CDR3 DNA is TGCGCCAGCAGACTAGGGAGTTTTGACACTGAAGCTTTCTTT.

There are many counts of this clonotype. This rearrangement joins TRBV6-1 to TRBJ1-6; D is undetermined. Trimming removed 6 bases at V and 0 bases at J, with 12 bases between. Germline V lookup: CDR1 MNHNS, CDR2 SASEGT. The CDR3 covers 16 residues. The CDR3 sequence: CASSRTASSYNSPLHF. CDR3 DNA sequence: TGTGCCAGCAGCCGCACGGCGAGCTCCTATAATTCACCCCTCCACTTT.

A few counts support this clonotype. The chain carries TRBV4-1 and TRBJ2-6; no firm D call. V dropped 3 bases and J dropped 0 bases, with 9 bases sitting between them. The CDR3 length is 16 residues. Germline assignment: CDR1 MGHRA and CDR2 YSYEKL. The CDR3, as DNA: TGCGCCAGCAGCCACGCAGGATTCTCTGGGGCCAACGTCCTGACTTTC. Protein: CASSHAGFSGANVLTF.

CDR3 sequence: CASSQPAGERDTQYF. In DNA, the CDR3 is TGTGCCAGCAGCCAACCCGCGGGCGAGCGGGATACGCAGTATTTT. V usage is TRBV3-1 and J usage is TRBJ2-3; D may be TRBD2 (5 bases). The V end lost 2 bases, the J end lost 6 bases, and 15 bases lay between the germline ends. The CDR3 sequence is 15 residues long. Germline V CDR1 and CDR2: LGHDT, YNNKEL (reference sequence).

This clonotype was seen ten or more times. The chain couples TRBV5-1 to TRBJ2-2; D may be TRBD1 (6 bases). The CDR3 has 15 residues. The V gene's germline CDR1 is SGHRS and CDR2 YFSETQ. The V and J ends lost 1 base and 4 bases respectively, with 11 bases between them. CDR3 in amino acids: CASSLSQGSTGELFF. The CDR3 DNA sequence: TGCGCCAGCAGCTTGAGCCAGGGGAGCACCGGGGAGCTGTTTTTT.

Many counts were recorded for this clonotype. The CDR3 sequence: CASSLVLYYEQYF. The CDR3 nucleotides read TGTGCCAGCAGCTTAGTGCTTTACTACGAGCAGTACTTC. The V and J genes are TRBV7-2 and TRBJ2-7; D is unclear. The CDR3 consists of 13 residues. Trimming took 1 base from V and 3 from J, leaving 7 bases between them. Germline assignment: CDR1 SGHTA and CDR2 FQGNSA.